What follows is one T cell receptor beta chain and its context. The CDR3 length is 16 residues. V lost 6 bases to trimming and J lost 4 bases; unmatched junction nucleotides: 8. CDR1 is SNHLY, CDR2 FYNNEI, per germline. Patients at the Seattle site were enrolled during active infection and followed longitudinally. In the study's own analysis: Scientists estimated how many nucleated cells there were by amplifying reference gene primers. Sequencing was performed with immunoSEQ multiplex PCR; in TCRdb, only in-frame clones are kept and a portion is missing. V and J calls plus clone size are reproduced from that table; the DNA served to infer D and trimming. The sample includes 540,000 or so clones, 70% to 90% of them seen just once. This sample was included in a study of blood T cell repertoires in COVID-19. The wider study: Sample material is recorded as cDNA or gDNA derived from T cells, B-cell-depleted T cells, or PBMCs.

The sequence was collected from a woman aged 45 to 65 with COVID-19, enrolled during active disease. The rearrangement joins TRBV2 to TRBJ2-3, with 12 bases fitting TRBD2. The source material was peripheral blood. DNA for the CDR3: TGTGCCAGCAGCAGACTAGCGGGGGTTGAGGCAGATACGCAGTATTTT. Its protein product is CASSRLAGVEADTQYF.